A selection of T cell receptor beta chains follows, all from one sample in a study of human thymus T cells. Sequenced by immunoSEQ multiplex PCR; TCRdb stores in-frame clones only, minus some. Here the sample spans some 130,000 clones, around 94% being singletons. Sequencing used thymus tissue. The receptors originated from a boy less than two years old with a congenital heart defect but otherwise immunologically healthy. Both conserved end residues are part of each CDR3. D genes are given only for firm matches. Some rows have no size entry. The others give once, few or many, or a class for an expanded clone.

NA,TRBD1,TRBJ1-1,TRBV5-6,TGTGCCAGCAAAAGGACAGGGGACCCGAACACTGAAGCTTTCTTT,CASKRTGDPNTEAFF
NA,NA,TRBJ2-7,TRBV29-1,TGCAGCGTTGAAACCGAACAGGGCCTCTCCTACGAGCAGTACTTC,CSVETEQGLSYEQYF
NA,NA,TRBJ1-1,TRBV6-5,TGTGCCAGCAGTGCCGGTCCGAACACTGAAGCTTTCTTT,CASSAGPNTEAFF
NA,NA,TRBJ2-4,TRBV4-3,TGCGCCAGCAGCCAAGGAGGACAAAGGAAAGACATTCAGTACTTC,CASSQGGQRKDIQYF
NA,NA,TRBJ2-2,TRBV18,TGTGCCAGCACTTTAGCGGCGACCGGGGAGCTGTTTTTT,CASTLAATGELFF
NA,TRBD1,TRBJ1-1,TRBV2,TGTGCCAGCAGCGACAGGGGGCTAAGGGAAGCTTTCTTT,CASSDRGLREAFF
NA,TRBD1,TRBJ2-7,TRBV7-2,TGTGCCAGCAGCAACCGGGACAGGGCACCCTACGAGCAGTACTTC,CASSNRDRAPYEQYF
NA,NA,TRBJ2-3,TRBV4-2,TGTGCCAGCAGCCAAGATGGGGGGCTCCCTAGCACAGATACGCAGTATTTT,CASSQDGGLPSTDTQYF
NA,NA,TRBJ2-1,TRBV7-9,TGTGCCAGCAGCTTTCAGGAAAGGGACTACAATGAGCAGTTCTTC,CASSFQERDYNEQFF
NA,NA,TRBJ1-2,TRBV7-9,TGTGCCAGCAGCTTAGAAGGAGGACGGGGGCTGGGGTATGGCTACACCTTC,CASSLEGGRGLGYGYTF
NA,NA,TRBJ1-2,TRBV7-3,TGTGCCAGCAGCTCTACGGAGGGGATGGGCGGCTATGGCTACACCTTC,CASSSTEGMGGYGYTF
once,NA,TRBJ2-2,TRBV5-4,TGTGCCAGCAGCTACTACGGATTGTCGCCCGGGGAGCTGTTTTTT,CASSYYGLSPGELFF
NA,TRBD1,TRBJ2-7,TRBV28,TGTGCCAGCAGTGAAATGACAGGGTCTCGCGAGCAGTACTTC,CASSEMTGSREQYF
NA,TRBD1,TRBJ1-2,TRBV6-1,TGTGCCAGCATTCTAAGACAGGGGCCCATTTATGGCTACACCTTC,CASILRQGPIYGYTF
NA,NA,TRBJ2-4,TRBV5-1,TGCGCCAGCAGCTTGGGCCGACTTCGGGTGAGAGGCAACATTCAGTACTTC,CASSLGRLRVRGNIQYF
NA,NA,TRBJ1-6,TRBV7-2,TGTGCCAGCAGCCCCGAGGGGCGCCTACAGGGACGAAATTCACCCCTCCACTTT,CASSPEGRLQGRNSPLHF
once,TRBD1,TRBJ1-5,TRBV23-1,TGCGCCAGCCTCGACAGGGCTGGCTCCAATCAGCCCCAGCATTTT,CASLDRAGSNQPQHF
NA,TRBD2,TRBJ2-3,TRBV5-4,TGTGCCAGCAGCAGATGGACTAGCGGGGGGGCCAATAGCACAGATACGCAGTATTTT,CASSRWTSGGANSTDTQYF
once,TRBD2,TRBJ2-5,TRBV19,TGTGCCAGTAGTATCCCCCATAGCGGGGCTGGGGAGACCCAGTACTTC,CASSIPHSGAGETQYF
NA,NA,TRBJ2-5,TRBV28,TGTGCCAGCAAAGGGGGAGGGATACAAGAGACCCAGTACTTC,CASKGGGIQETQYF
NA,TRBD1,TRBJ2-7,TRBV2,TGTGCCAGCAGTGAAGGGGGACAGCCCCCCCGGGGTTCGAAGCAGTACTTC,CASSEGGQPPRGSKQYF
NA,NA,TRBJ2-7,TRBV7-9,TGTGCCAGCAGCTTAGGGAAGGGCGCCAAGGGGGTCGAGCAGTACTTC,CASSLGKGAKGVEQYF
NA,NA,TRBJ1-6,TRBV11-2,TGTGCCAGCAATCATCCCACGGACTTTAATTCACCCCTCCACTTT,CASNHPTDFNSPLHF
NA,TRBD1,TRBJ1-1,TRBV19,TGTGCCACCCGGGACAGGGAGAACACTGAAGCTTTCTTT,CATRDRENTEAFF
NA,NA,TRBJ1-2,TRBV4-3,TGCGCCAGCAGCCAAGGGGGCCCCCGGGGCTACACCTTC,CASSQGGPRGYTF
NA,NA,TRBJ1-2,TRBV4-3,TGCGCCAGCAGCCAAGATTACGCATTGGCCGGCCCCTACTATGGCTACACCTTC,CASSQDYALAGPYYGYTF
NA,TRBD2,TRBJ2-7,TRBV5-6,TGTGCCAGCAGCCCCTGTGGGGAGCGGGGGCCATACGAGCAGTACTTC,CASSPCGERGPYEQYF
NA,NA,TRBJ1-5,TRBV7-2,TGTGCCAGCAGCTTTTCCGGGGGACAGCCCCAGCATTTT,CASSFSGGQPQHF
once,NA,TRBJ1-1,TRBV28,TGTGCCAGCAGTTTACTCTACGGACTTACTGATGGTGAGAACACTGAAGCTTTCTTT,CASSLLYGLTDGENTEAFF
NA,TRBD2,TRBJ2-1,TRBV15,TGTGCCACCAGCAGAGATACACTAGCGGGGGCATACAATGAGCAGTTCTTC,CATSRDTLAGAYNEQFF
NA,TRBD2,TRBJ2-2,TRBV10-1,TGCGCCAGCAGTGAGCGCGCGGGGGTGGCCACCGGGGAGCTGTTTTTT,CASSERAGVATGELFF
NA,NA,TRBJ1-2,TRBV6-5,TGTGCCAGCAAAAGACCGCTCGCTAACTATGGCTACACCTTC,CASKRPLANYGYTF
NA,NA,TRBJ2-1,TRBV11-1,TGTGCCAGCAGCTTGCAGGCTTGCTCCTACAATGAGCAGTTCTTC,CASSLQACSYNEQFF